These T cell receptor beta chains were read from a single sample in a study of low-dose radiotherapy and immunotherapy resistance in tumors. TCRdb analysed the reads with MiXCR anew, one entry per CDR3 protein. The sample carries around 76,000 distinct CDR3 sequences, roughly 31% recorded once. The sequencing used PBMCs, collected before treatment. These receptors were collected from a female donor with ovarian cancer. Each CDR3 is given with its conserved first and last residue. A D gene is named only where the DNA matches it firmly. Not all rows give a size; the values are once, few, many and, for expanded clones, a class.

j_gene | abundance | v_gene | d_gene | CDR3nt | CDR3aa
TRBJ2-3 | many | TRBV6-2/TRBV6-3 | . | TGTGCCAGCAGGAGAGAGGGGAGTAGCACAGATACGCAGTATTTT | CASRREGSSTDTQYF
TRBJ1-6 | many | TRBV5-1 | . | TGCGCCAGCAGCTTGGCGGGGCGGAATTCACCCCTCCACTTT | CASSLAGRNSPLHF
TRBJ2-2 | many | TRBV6-2/TRBV6-3 | . | TGTGCCAGCAGTGACTCCACGAACACCGGGGAGCTGTTTTTT | CASSDSTNTGELFF
TRBJ2-2 | . | TRBV12-3/TRBV12-4 | . | TGTGCCAGCAGTTTTCGTCCATCGGGACCCCCCAGCACCGGGGAGCTGTTTTTT | CASSFRPSGPPSTGELFF
TRBJ2-3 | many | TRBV29-1 | . | TGCAGCGCTAGTAAAGTTGGCACAGATACGCAGTATTTT | CSASKVGTDTQYF
TRBJ2-1 | . | TRBV13 | . | TGTGCCAGCAGTGTAGACACCTCTGAGCAGTTCTTC | CASSVDTSEQFF
TRBJ2-1 | many | TRBV6-2/TRBV6-3 | TRBD2 | TGTGCCAGCAGTATCCCTAGCGGGAGATACCGGAGCTCCTACAATGAGCAGTTCTTC | CASSIPSGRYRSSYNEQFF
TRBJ1-5 | many | TRBV6-2/TRBV6-3 | . | TGTGCCAGCAGTGGGGGGGGGGCTGGAAATCAGCCCCAGCATTTT | CASSGGGAGNQPQHF
TRBJ2-3 | many | TRBV6-2/TRBV6-3 | . | TGTGCCAGCAGGAGGGACACTTACACAGATACGCAGTATTTT | CASRRDTYTDTQYF
TRBJ1-2 | many | TRBV6-2/TRBV6-3 | TRBD1 | TGTGCCAGCAGGACCGGGACAGGGACGGCTGGAGTTGGCTACACCTTC | CASRTGTGTAGVGYTF
TRBJ2-3 | many | TRBV6-6 | . | TGTGCCAGCAGTCGACTCTACGGCACAGATACGCAGTATTTT | CASSRLYGTDTQYF
TRBJ2-5 | many | TRBV7-2 | . | TGTGCCAGCAGCTTGGTATCGGACTACCAAGAGACCCAGTACTTC | CASSLVSDYQETQYF
TRBJ2-4 | many | TRBV5-6 | . | TGTGCCAGCAGCTTGTTCGTCGCAGGGCTAGCCAAAAACATTCAGTACTTC | CASSLFVAGLAKNIQYF
TRBJ2-5 | . | TRBV6-1 | TRBD1 | TGTGCCAGCAGCCTGGGACAGGGGGCAGTTCGGGGAGAGACCCAGTACTTC | CASSLGQGAVRGETQYF
TRBJ2-3 | many | TRBV2 | TRBD1 | TGTGCCAGCCCGGGACAGGGCACAGATACGCAGTATTTT | CASPGQGTDTQYF
TRBJ2-3 | . | TRBV15 | TRBD2 | TGTGCCACCAGCAGGACCCGCGGGACTAGCGGGAGAATTCAGCTTGGAGATACGCAGTATTTT | CATSRTRGTSGRIQLGDTQYF
TRBJ2-5 | many | TRBV6-1 | . | TGTGCCAGCAGTGAACGGGGTCGGGAGACCCAGTACTTC | CASSERGRETQYF
TRBJ1-5 | many | TRBV25-1 | . | TGTGCCAGCAGTGAATCCGGACAGAATCAGCCCCAGCATTTT | CASSESGQNQPQHF
TRBJ2-1 | many | TRBV24-1 | TRBD1 | TGTGCCACCAGTGATTTAGGGACAGGGGACAATGAGCAGTTCTTC | CATSDLGTGDNEQFF
TRBJ2-7 | . | TRBV6-8 | TRBD2 | TGTGCCAGCAGTGAATGGCGCGGGGGACCCTACGAGCAGTACTTC | CASSEWRGGPYEQYF
TRBJ1-1 | many | TRBV6-2/TRBV6-3 | . | TGTGCCAGCAGGGAAAACACTGAAGCTTTCTTT | CASRENTEAFF
TRBJ2-3 | . | TRBV27 | TRBD2 | TGTGCCAGCAGTTTATCGGGCGGGAGGGGGACAGATACGCAGTATTTT | CASSLSGGRGTDTQYF
TRBJ1-6 | many | TRBV3-1 | TRBD1 | TGTGCCAGCAGCCAGGGTCCAGGGGGAAGGAATTCACCCCTCCACTTT | CASSQGPGGRNSPLHF
TRBJ2-1 | few | TRBV7-8 | . | TGTGCCAGCAGCTTAGGGGTCCCGGGAGCTTGGGGTGAGCAGTTCTTC | CASSLGVPGAWGEQFF
TRBJ2-3 | . | TRBV20-1 | . | TGCAGCTCCACCATCCCCCGGAGGGGGGGCGTAACAGATACGCAGTATTTT | CSSTIPRRGGVTDTQYF
TRBJ1-2 | many | TRBV15 | . | TGTGCCACCAGCAGAGATTGGGTCTGGGGAGCTGGCTACACCTTC | CATSRDWVWGAGYTF
TRBJ2-1 | . | TRBV6-8 | TRBD1 | TGTGCCAGCAGTTACTCCGGGACAGGGACCTACAATGAGCAGTTCTTC | CASSYSGTGTYNEQFF
TRBJ2-1 | . | TRBV4-3 | TRBD2 | TGCGCCAGCAGAACCACCGGACTAGCGGGAGCGGGTGAGCAGTTCTTC | CASRTTGLAGAGEQFF
TRBJ2-5 | many | TRBV7-2 | TRBD2 | TGTGCCAGCAGCTTATTGTCTAGCGGTCACCAAGAGACCCAGTACTTC | CASSLLSSGHQETQYF
TRBJ2-7 | . | TRBV28 | . | TGTGCCAGTGGGTTCACCTACGAGCAGTACTTC | CASGFTYEQYF
TRBJ2-7 | many | TRBV12-3/TRBV12-4 | TRBD2 | TGTGCCAGCAGTATCCTTCGTAGCGGGAGCTACGAGCAGTACTTC | CASSILRSGSYEQYF
TRBJ2-1 | . | TRBV5-1 | TRBD2 | TGCGCCAGCAGCCGAACTAGCGGTACCTCCTACAATGAGCAGTTCTTC | CASSRTSGTSYNEQFF
TRBJ2-5 | many | TRBV29-1 | . | TGCAGCGTTGGGCCAGAAGAGACCCAGTACTTC | CSVGPEETQYF
TRBJ2-3 | many | TRBV9 | TRBD1 | TGTGCCAGCAGCGCCACAGGGGGCGTGAGCACAGATACGCAGTATTTT | CASSATGGVSTDTQYF
TRBJ1-5 | few | TRBV2 | . | TGTGCCAGCAGTGGCGGAGGGGCTAGCAATCAGCCCCAGCATTTT | CASSGGGASNQPQHF
TRBJ2-1 | many | TRBV5-4 | . | TGTGCCAGCAGTAAACAAAGCGGGACAAGCTCCTACAATGAGCAGTTCTTC | CASSKQSGTSSYNEQFF
TRBJ2-2 | . | TRBV12-3/TRBV12-4 | . | TGTGCCAGCAATCCGGGACTCAGGAACACCGGGGAGCTGTTTTTT | CASNPGLRNTGELFF
TRBJ2-1 | few | TRBV29-1 | . | TGCAGCGTTGAAGTTCAGCCCTACAATGAGCAGTTCTTC | CSVEVQPYNEQFF
TRBJ2-3 | many | TRBV28 | . | TGTGCCAGCAGTTTAAGCGGGCCCACAGATACGCAGTATTTT | CASSLSGPTDTQYF
TRBJ2-1 | few | TRBV2 | TRBD1 | TGTGCCAGCATTCCCGGGACAGGGGGCAATGAGCAGTTCTTC | CASIPGTGGNEQFF
TRBJ2-1 | many | TRBV12-3/TRBV12-4 | TRBD2 | TGTGCCAGCACCCTAGCGGGGATGGGGAATGAGCAGTTCTTC | CASTLAGMGNEQFF
TRBJ2-3 | many | TRBV20-1 | . | TGCAGTGCTAGAGCTGGGCCGGGGGCCCCCGGTACGCAGTATTTT | CSARAGPGAPGTQYF
TRBJ1-5 | many | TRBV20-1 | . | TGCAGTGCTACCTCATTTTTGGGCAATCAGCCCCAGCATTTT | CSATSFLGNQPQHF
TRBJ1-5 | . | TRBV5-6 | . | TGTGCCAGCAGCACAGACGGTAGGCCCCAGCATTTT | CASSTDGRPQHF
TRBJ2-1 | . | TRBV12-3/TRBV12-4 | TRBD2 | TGTGCCAGCAGTTTAGCGGGAGGGAATGAGCAGTTCTTC | CASSLAGGNEQFF
TRBJ1-2 | many | TRBV6-6 | . | TGTGCCAGCACTCTAACCGACAGAGCGTACGGCTACACCTTC | CASTLTDRAYGYTF
TRBJ2-5 | once | TRBV7-8 | TRBD1 | TGTGCCAGCAGCCCTGGGACAGTCCCACGCCAAGGGGCCCAGTACTTC | CASSPGTVPRQGAQYF
TRBJ2-2 | many | TRBV7-9 | . | TGTGCCAGCAGCTTAGTCGGGGGCGCGAACACCGGGGAGCTGTTTTTT | CASSLVGGANTGELFF
TRBJ2-1 | many | TRBV6-2/TRBV6-3 | . | TGTGCCAGCAAAAGGTCACTATCCAATGAGCAGTTCTTC | CASKRSLSNEQFF
TRBJ2-7 | few | TRBV2 | TRBD2 | TGTGCCAGCAGTGAAGCTGGGCAGGGAGGGACCTACGAGCAGTACTTC | CASSEAGQGGTYEQYF
TRBJ2-2 | many | TRBV2 | . | TGTGCCGGGGGACGGGACCTCGGGGCCGGGGAGCTGTTTTTT | CAGGRDLGAGELFF
TRBJ2-2 | few | TRBV5-1 | TRBD2 | TGCGCCAGCAGCTTGGTAGGAAGCGGGGGGACCGCGAACACCGGGGAGCTGTTTTTT | CASSLVGSGGTANTGELFF
TRBJ2-3 | . | TRBV11-2 | . | TGTGCCAGCAGCTTAGTTGCGGGAAGCACAGATACGCAGTATACGCAGTATTTT | CASSLVAGSTDTQYTQYF
TRBJ2-2 | few | TRBV6-6 | . | TGTGCCAGCAGTTACTCGGCAGACATTCCCGGGGAGCTGTTTTTT | CASSYSADIPGELFF
TRBJ2-2 | few | TRBV6-4 | . | TGTGCCAGCCAACAGGACCGAAACACCGGGGAGCTGTTTTTT | CASQQDRNTGELFF
TRBJ1-2 | many | TRBV7-2 | . | TGTGCCAGCAGCTTAGCGTCGGCTAACTCTAACTATGGCTACACCTTC | CASSLASANSNYGYTF
TRBJ1-1 | many | TRBV11-2 | . | TGTGCCAGCAGCCTTACTGAGGGGTGGGGGGCTTTCTTT | CASSLTEGWGAFF